This TCR beta chain appears in the sequencing data of a study of T cell responses to AZD1222 COVID-19 vaccine (dated by TCRdb to the early 2020s). For context, the study as a whole: AZD1222 recipients given second doses at about 4 weeks or at about 12 weeks were pooled, since spike-specific TCR depth and breadth were not found to differ between the two schedules. TCR sequencing covered 233 trial participants: 200 to 210 given two doses of AZD1222 and approximately 26 given two doses of MenACWY control vaccine. Trial participants were enrolled by age into subgroups of 18-55, 56-69 and 70-plus years, and roughly 150, 30 and 60 TCR-sequenced participants, respectively, were included in these subgroups. General study outcomes and caveats: Participants were mostly white British and included more females than males, and it was suggested by the authors that clonal diversity may have been underestimated. In the small 56-69-year group, the increase in depth fell short of significance, most likely because of low power. After two AZD1222 doses, both the breadth and the depth of spike-specific TCRs were significantly higher than at day 0 and than in MenACWY recipients. Conclusions about previously exposed vaccinees are limited because only a handful of AZD1222 recipients were SARS-CoV-2 seropositive at baseline. The vaccine-associated CD4 TCRs covered the entire spike protein, and the dominant responses fell in regions 160-218 and 743-854. Because no samples from the day 14 peak response were available, repertoires could be characterized only after the peak T cell response. Epitopes outside the regions mutated in the B.1.351 and B.1.1.7 variants were reportedly recognized by nearly half of the unique spike-specific TCRs.

The time point label on this specimen signifies: baseline before first vaccination. The vaccinee samples were drawn from two UK trials, COV001 and COV002, one of which was a single-blind randomized controlled phase 2/3 trial testing AZD1222 (ChAdOx1 nCoV-19) in healthy adults. Trial participant PBMC samples were collected at day 0 and day 28 after the second dose for TCRbeta chain sequencing. The germline ends are 5 bases apart after V is trimmed by 4 bases and J by 2 bases. The germline V gene (reference sequence) supplies CDR1 GTSNPN and CDR2 SVGIG. The cysteine opens and the phenylalanine closes a CDR3 of 11 amino acids. The retained sequence is limited to the CDR3, 33 bases, with the frame set at the first base. Concerning this clone: Its cognate antigen has yet to be identified. Within one base of it there is no much larger clone, and no base qualities were kept.

The CDR3 regions of human TCRbeta chains were analyzed by immunosequencing. The study's processing was this. TCRs in the repertoires were compared against a reference library of SARS-CoV-2-specific TCRs that had been generated with the MIRA antigen-specificity platform. Breadth was defined as the fraction of unique TCRs that were SARS-CoV-2-associated, and depth was defined as the fraction of total T cells that were SARS-CoV-2-associated. Using the MIRA data, each spike-specific TCR was mapped to the spike region that the TCR reacts to and placed in a CD4 or CD8 class. Log10-transformed breadth and depth values were compared by one-way ANOVA with Sidak's multiple comparisons tests. The immuneACCESS repertoire file appears here via TCRdb, limited to in-frame rearrangements. These files lack a portion of the clones; in checked studies, under half of the deficit traces to unresolved V genes, and the cause of the others is not known. That table furnishes V, J and clone size, whereas the DNA furnished D and trimming. The sample includes about 87,000 clones, with about 90% observed a single time. The ten largest clonotypes hold over 7.5% of the sample.

Sequenced here: peripheral blood, sampled on day 0 of AZD1222 vaccination. The receptor comes from an adult in good health. In this chain, TRBV30 is recombined with TRBJ1-2; a confident D gene designation cannot be given. The sequenced DNA is TGTGCCTGGACCCTAAACTATGGCTACACCTTC. Its coded protein is CAWTLNYGYTF. Here the CDR3 is joined to the reference TRBV30 and TRBJ1-2 genes, and the full variable domain is: SQTIHQWPATLVQPVGSPLSLECTVEGTSNPNLYWYRQAAGRGLQLLFYSVGIGQISSEVPQNLSASRPQDRQFILSSKKLLLSDSGFYLCAWTLNYGYTFGSGTRLTVV.